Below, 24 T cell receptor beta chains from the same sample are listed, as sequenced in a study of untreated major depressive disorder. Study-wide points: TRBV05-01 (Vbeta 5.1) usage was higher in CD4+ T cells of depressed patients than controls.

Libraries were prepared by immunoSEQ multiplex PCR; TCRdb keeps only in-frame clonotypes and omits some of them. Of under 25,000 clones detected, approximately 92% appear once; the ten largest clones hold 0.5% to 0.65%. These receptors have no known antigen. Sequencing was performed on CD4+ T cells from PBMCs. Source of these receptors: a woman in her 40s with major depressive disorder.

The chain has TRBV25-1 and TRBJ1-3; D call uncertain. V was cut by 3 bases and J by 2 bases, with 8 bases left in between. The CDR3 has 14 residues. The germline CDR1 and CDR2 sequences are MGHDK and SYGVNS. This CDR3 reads CASSDSGAGNTIYF. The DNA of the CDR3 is TGTGCCAGCAGTGATTCTGGGGCTGGAAACACCATATATTTT.

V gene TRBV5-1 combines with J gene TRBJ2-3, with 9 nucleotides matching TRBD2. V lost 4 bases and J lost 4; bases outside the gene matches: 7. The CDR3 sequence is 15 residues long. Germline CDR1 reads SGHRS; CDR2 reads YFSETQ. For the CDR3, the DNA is TGCGCCAGCAGCCGAGCGGGGGGCCGGGCAGATACGCAGTATTTT. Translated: CASSRAGGRADTQYF. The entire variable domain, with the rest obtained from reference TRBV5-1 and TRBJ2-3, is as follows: KAGVTQTPRYLIKTRGQQVTLSCSPISGHRSVSWYQQTPGQGLQFLFEYFSETQRNKGNFPGRFSGRQFSNSRSEMNVSTLELGDSALYLCASSRAGGRADTQYFGPGTRLTVL.

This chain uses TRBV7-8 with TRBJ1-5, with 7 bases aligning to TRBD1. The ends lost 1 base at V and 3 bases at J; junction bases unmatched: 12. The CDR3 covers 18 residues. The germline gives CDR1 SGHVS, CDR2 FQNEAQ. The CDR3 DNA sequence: TGTGCCAGCAGCTTAGTAGGTCGGCGACAGGGAATCAATCAGCCCCAGCATTTT. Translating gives CASSLVGRRQGINQPQHF. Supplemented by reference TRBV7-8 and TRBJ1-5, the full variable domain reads GAGVSQSPRYKVAKRGQDVALRCDPISGHVSLFWYQQALGQGPEFLTYFQNEAQLDKSGLPSDRFFAERPEGSVSTLKIQRTQQEDSAVYLCASSLVGRRQGINQPQHFGDGTRLSIL.

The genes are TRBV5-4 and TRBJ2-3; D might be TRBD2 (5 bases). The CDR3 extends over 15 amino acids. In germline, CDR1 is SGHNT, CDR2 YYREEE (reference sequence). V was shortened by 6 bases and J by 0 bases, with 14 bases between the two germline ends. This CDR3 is CASNSGRGSTDTQYF. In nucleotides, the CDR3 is TGTGCCAGCAACTCGGGCCGGGGAAGCACAGATACGCAGTATTTT.

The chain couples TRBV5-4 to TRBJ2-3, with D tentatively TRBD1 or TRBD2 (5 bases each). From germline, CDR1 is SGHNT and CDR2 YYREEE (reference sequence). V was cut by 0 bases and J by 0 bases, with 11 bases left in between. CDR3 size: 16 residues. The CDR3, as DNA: TGTGCCAGCAGCTTGGATGGGGGACGGAGCACAGATACGCAGTATTTT. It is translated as CASSLDGGRSTDTQYF.

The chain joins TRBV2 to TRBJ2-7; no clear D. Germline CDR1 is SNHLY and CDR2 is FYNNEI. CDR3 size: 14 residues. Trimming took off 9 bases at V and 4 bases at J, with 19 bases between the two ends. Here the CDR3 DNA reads TGTGCCAGTGTATACTATTCCTCTGGATACGAGCAGTACTTC. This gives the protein CASVYYSSGYEQYF.

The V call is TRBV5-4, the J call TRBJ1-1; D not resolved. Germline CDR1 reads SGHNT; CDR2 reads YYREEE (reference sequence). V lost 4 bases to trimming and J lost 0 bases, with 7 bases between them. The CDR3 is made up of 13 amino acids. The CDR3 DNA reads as TGTGCCAGCAGCCCGTTTTTGAACACTGAAGCTTTCTTT. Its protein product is CASSPFLNTEAFF.

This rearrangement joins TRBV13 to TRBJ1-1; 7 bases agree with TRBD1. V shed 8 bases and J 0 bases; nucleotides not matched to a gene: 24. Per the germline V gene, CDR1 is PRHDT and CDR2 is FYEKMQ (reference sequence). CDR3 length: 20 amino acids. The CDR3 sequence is CASSSFKPGQLTSMNTEAFF. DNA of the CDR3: TGTGCCAGCTCCTCCTTTAAACCGGGACAGCTAACCAGCATGAACACTGAAGCTTTCTTT.

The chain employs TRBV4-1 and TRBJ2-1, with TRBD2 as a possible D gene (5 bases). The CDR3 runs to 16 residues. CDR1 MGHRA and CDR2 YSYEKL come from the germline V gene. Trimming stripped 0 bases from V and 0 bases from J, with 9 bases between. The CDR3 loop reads CASSQDARGSYNEQFF. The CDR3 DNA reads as TGCGCCAGCAGCCAAGACGCCCGGGGCTCCTACAATGAGCAGTTCTTC.

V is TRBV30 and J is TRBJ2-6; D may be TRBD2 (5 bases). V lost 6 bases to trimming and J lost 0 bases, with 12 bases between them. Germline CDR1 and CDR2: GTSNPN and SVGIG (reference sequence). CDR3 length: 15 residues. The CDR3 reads CACPDLGSGANVLTF. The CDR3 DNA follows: TGTGCCTGCCCGGACTTGGGCTCTGGGGCCAACGTCCTGACTTTC.

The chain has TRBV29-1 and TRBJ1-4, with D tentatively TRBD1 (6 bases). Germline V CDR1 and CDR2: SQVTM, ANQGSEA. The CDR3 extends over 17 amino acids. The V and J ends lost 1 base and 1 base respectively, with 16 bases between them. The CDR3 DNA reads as TGCAGCGTTGAAGGAGGACCAGGGGCGGGAACTAATGAAAAACTGTTTTTT. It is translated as CSVEGGPGAGTNEKLFF.

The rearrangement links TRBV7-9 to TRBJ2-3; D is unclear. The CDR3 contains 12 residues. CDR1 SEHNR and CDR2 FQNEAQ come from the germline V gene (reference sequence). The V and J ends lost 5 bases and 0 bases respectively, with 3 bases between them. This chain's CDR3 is CASSPSTDTQYF. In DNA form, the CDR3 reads TGTGCCAGCAGCCCCAGCACAGATACGCAGTATTTT.

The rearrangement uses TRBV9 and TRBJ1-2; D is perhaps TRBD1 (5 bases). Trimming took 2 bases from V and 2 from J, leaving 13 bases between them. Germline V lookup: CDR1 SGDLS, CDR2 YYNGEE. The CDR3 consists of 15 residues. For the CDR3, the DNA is TGTGCCAGCAGCGTCGGGGCGGTCCCAAACTATGGCTACACCTTC. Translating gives CASSVGAVPNYGYTF.

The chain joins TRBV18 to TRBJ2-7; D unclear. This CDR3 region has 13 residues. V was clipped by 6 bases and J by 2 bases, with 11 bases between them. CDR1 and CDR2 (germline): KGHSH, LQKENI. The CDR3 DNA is TGTGCCAGCTCCCCTGTGGGTACCTACGAGCAGTACTTC. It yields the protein CASSPVGTYEQYF.

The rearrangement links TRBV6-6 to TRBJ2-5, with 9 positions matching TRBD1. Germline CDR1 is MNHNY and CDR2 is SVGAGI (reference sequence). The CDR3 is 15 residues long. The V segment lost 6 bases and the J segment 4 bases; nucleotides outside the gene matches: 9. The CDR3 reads CASSPLQGAGETQYF. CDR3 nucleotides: TGTGCCAGCAGCCCCCTACAGGGGGCTGGAGAGACCCAGTACTTC.

This CDR3 reads CASSFEGRYGYTF. CDR3 nucleotides: TGTGCCAGCAGTTTTGAGGGCAGGTATGGCTACACCTTC. This chain joins TRBV27 and TRBJ1-2; D is unresolved. CDR1 and CDR2 from the germline V gene are MNHEY and SMNVEV (reference sequence). The CDR3 contains 13 residues. The ends were cut back, 3 bases at V and 5 bases at J, with 10 bases in the middle.

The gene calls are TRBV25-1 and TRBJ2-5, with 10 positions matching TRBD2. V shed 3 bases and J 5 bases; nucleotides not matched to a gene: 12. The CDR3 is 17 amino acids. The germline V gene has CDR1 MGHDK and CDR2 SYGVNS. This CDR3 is CASSDTRLAGAGETQYF. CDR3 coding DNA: TGTGCCAGCAGTGATACGCGGCTAGCGGGAGCCGGGGAGACCCAGTACTTC.

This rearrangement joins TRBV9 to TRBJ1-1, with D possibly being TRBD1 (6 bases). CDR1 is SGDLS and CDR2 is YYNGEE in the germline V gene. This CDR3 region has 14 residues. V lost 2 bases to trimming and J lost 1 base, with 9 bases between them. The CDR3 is CASSVAQGNTEAFF. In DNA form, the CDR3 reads TGTGCCAGCAGCGTTGCACAGGGGAACACTGAAGCTTTCTTT. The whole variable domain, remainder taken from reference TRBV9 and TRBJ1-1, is DSGVTQTPKHLITATGQRVTLRCSPRSGDLSVYWYQQSLDQGLQFLIQYYNGEERAKGNILERFSAQQFPDLHSELNLSSLELGDSALYFCASSVAQGNTEAFFGQGTRLTVV.

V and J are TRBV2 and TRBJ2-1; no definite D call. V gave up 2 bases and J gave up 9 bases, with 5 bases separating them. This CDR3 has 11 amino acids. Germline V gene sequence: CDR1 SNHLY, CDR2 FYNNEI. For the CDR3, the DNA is TGTGCCAGCAGTGAAAGCAGTGAGCAGTTCTTC. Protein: CASSESSEQFF.

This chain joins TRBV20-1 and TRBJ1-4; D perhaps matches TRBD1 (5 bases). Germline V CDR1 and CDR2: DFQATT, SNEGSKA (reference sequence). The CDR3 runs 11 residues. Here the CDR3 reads CRGGDNEKLFF. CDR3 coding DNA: TGCAGGGGGGGGGATAATGAAAAACTGTTTTTT.

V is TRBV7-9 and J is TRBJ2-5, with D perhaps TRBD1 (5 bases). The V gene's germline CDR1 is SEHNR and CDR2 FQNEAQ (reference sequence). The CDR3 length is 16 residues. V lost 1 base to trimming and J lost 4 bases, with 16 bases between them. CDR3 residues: CASSLVQGRVLETQYF. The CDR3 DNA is TGTGCCAGCAGCTTAGTCCAGGGAAGGGTCTTAGAGACCCAGTACTTC.

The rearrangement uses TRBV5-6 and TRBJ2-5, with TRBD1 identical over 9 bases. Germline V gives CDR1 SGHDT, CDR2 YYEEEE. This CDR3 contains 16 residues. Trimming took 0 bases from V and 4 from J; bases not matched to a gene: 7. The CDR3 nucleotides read TGTGCCAGCAGCTTGGTAGGACAGGGGAATGGAGAGACCCAGTACTTC. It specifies CASSLVGQGNGETQYF.

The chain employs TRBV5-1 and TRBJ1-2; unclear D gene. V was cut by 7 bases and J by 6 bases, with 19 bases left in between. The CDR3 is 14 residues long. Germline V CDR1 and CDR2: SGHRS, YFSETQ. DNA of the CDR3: TGCGCCAGCCGCTCGGAGATAGGCACCCATGGCTACACCTTC. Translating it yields CASRSEIGTHGYTF.

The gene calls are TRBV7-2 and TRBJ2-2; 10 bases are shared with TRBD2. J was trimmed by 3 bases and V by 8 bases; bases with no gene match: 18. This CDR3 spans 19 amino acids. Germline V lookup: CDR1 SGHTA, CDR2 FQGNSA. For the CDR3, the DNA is TGTGCCAGCGCCTCCCGCGGGGCTAGCGGGAGAGTAGACACCGGGGAGCTGTTTTTT. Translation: CASASRGASGRVDTGELFF.